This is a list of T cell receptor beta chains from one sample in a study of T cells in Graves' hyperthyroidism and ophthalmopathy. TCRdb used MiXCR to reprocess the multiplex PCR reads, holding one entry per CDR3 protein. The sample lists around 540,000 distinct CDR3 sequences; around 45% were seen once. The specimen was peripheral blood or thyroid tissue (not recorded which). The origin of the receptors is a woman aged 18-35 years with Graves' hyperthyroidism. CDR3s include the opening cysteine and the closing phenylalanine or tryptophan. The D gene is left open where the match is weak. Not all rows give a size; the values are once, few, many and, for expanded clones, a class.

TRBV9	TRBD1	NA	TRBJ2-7	TGTGCCAGCAGCCTCCGTCCGGGACAGCGCTACGAGCAGTACTTC	CASSLRPGQRYEQYF
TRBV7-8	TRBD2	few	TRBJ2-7	TGTGCCAGCAGCGGACTAGTCGGGATCTCCTACGAGCAGTACTTC	CASSGLVGISYEQYF
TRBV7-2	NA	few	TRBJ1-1	TGTGCCAGCAGCTCCCTGAGAGGTGGACTCAAAGCTTTCTTT	CASSSLRGGLKAFF
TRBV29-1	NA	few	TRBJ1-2	TGCAGCGTGGAAAGCCAAGGAGGCTACACCTTC	CSVESQGGYTF
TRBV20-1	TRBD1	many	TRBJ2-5	TGCAGTGCTTACCGGACAGGGACGGCTGAGACCCAGTACTTC	CSAYRTGTAETQYF
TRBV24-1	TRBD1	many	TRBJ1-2	TGTGCCACCAGTGATTTCTCGACAGGGGGCTATGGCTACACCTTC	CATSDFSTGGYGYTF
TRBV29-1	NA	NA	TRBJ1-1	TGCAGCGTAATAAAGGCCCCAGGGGCCCCCGAAGCTTTCTTT	CSVIKAPGAPEAFF
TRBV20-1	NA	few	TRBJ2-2	TGCAGTGCTAGAGATGATCTAGCTAGGGAGCTGTTTTTT	CSARDDLARELFF
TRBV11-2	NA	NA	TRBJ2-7	TGTGCCAGCAGCGGGGGGACGGGGGCCCTCTACGAGCAGTACTTC	CASSGGTGALYEQYF
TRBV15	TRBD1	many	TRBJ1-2	TGTGCCACCAGCCCACAGGGGCTCTATGGCTACACCTTC	CATSPQGLYGYTF
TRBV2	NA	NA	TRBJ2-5	TGTGCCAGCACTCCGACTCGAGGCCGCATCCAAGAGACCCAGTACTTC	CASTPTRGRIQETQYF
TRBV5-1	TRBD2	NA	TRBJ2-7	TGCGCCAGCAGCCAACTAGCGGGAGGGCCCTACGAGCAGTACTTC	CASSQLAGGPYEQYF
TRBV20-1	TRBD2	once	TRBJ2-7	TGCAGTGCTAGATCCGGGACTAGCGGCTACTCCTACGAGCAGTACTTC	CSARSGTSGYSYEQYF
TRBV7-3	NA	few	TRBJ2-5	TGTGCCAGCGCCCGAGGGGGGGGACAAGAGACCCAGTACTTC	CASARGGGQETQYF
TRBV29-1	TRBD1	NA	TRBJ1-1	TGCAGCGGGACTAGCGGGACAGGGAACACTGAAGCTTTCTTT	CSGTSGTGNTEAFF
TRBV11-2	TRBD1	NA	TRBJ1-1	TGTGCCATCTATGACAGGGAGAACACTGAAGCTTTCTTT	CAIYDRENTEAFF
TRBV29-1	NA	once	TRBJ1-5	TGCAGTTTTAGGGGGGGCAATCAGCCCCAGCATTTT	CSFRGGNQPQHF
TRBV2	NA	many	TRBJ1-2	TGTGCCAGCAGTGTACCGACGGGCTATGGCTACACCTTC	CASSVPTGYGYTF
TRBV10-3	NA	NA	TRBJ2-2	TGTGCCATCAGTGAAGAGGGGACTGTGAACACCGGGGAGCTGTTTTTT	CAISEEGTVNTGELFF
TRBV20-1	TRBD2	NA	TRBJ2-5	TGCAGTGCTAGAGATGAACTAGCGGGAGACCAAGAGACCCAGTACTTC	CSARDELAGDQETQYF
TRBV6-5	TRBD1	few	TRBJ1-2	TGTGCCAGCAGTGCTCGACAGGGGGCGTATGGCTACACCTTC	CASSARQGAYGYTF
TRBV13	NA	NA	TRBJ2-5	TGTGCCAGCAGCTCCGACCTAGGAAGGGAGACCCAGTACTTC	CASSSDLGRETQYF
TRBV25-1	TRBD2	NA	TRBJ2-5	TGTGCCAGCAGTGCCACTACTAGCGGGAGGGGGCAAGAGACCCAGTACTTC	CASSATTSGRGQETQYF
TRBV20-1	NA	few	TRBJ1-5	TGCAGTGCTAGAGATAGCGGGACGGATCATCAGCCCCAGCATTTT	CSARDSGTDHQPQHF
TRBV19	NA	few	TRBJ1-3	TGTGCCCTTGCTCCAGGGGTTGGAGGAAACACCATATATTTT	CALAPGVGGNTIYF
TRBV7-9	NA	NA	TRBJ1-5	TGTGCCAGCAGCCAAGACGGATATAGCAATCAGCCCCAGCATTTT	CASSQDGYSNQPQHF
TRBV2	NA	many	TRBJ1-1	TGTGCCAGCAGTGACGGGGCGGCGAACACTGAAGCTTTCTTT	CASSDGAANTEAFF
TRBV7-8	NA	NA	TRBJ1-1	TGTGCCAGCAGCTCGGGACCCTGGGGCACTGAAGCTTTCTTT	CASSSGPWGTEAFF
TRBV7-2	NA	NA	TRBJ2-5	TGTGCCAGCAGCTTGGTAGGGACTGAGGGAGAGACCCAGTACTTC	CASSLVGTEGETQYF
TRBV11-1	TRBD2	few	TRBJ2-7	TGTGCCAGCAGCTCTACTAGCGGGGCCTACGAGCAGTACTTC	CASSSTSGAYEQYF
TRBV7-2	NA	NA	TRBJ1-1	TGTGCCAGCAGTTACTCCCATGGGGGCACTGAAGCTTTCTTT	CASSYSHGGTEAFF
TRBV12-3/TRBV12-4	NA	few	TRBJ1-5	TGTGCCAGCAGTGTCCAATATAGCAATCAGCCCCAGCATTTT	CASSVQYSNQPQHF
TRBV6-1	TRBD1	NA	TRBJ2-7	TGTGCCAGCAGTGATCAGGGGGCAACATTCTACGAGCAGTACTTC	CASSDQGATFYEQYF
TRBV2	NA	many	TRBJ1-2	TGTGCCAGCAGTGATTTGGTGGGGGCGTATGGCTACACCTTC	CASSDLVGAYGYTF
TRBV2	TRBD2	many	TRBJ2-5	TGTGCCAGCAGTGATCAGAGCGGGAGAGGGACCCAGTACTTC	CASSDQSGRGTQYF
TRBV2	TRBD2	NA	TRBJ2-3	TGTGCCAGCAGTGAAGAGGGAGGGGATACGCAGTATTTT	CASSEEGGDTQYF
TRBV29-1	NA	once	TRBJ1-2	TGCAGCCTTGGACCCAATGGCTACACCTTC	CSLGPNGYTF
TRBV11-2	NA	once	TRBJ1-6	TGTGCCAGCAGTCCTTTGCTGGGGCGTCACCCGTTGAGCTCCTATAATTCACCCCTCCACTTT	CASSPLLGRHPLSSYNSPLHF
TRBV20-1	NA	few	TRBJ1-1	TGCAGTGCTAGAGACCCGACCGTAGGCACTGAAGCTTTCTTT	CSARDPTVGTEAFF
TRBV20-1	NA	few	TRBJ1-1	TGCAGTGCGGGGTCGAACACTGAAGCTTTCTTT	CSAGSNTEAFF